This T cell receptor beta chain was observed in a study of CD4 T cells in relation to SARS-CoV-2 and coronaviruses. On this clone itself: Its antigen remains unidentified.

The unexposed donors gave CD4+ T cells in about 2011-2018, prior to COVID-19. The cells were cultured for about ten days before CD4+ T cells were isolated. Whole-study findings and limits: No crossreactivity against non-spike viral proteins was tested here.

Method: immunoSEQ multiplex PCR; TCRdb's copy keeps in-frame clones and lacks some. Here the sample spans about 24,000 clones, less than 75% being singletons. Per the germline V gene, CDR1 is MNHEY and CDR2 is SVGEGT. Trimming took off 0 bases at V and 4 bases at J, with 9 bases between the two ends. This CDR3 is built from 14 residues. The receptor's source is a human donor in good health. The V gene is TRBV6-2 or TRBV6-3, the J gene TRBJ1-2, with D unresolved. The sequenced sample was CD4+ T cells from PBMCs, cultured in vitro. This CDR3 reads CASSYSMQRYGYTF. The CDR3 bases are TGTGCCAGCAGTTACTCGATGCAGCGCTATGGCTACACCTTC.